The present TCR beta chain was sequenced within a study of PD-L1 blockade in urothelial cancer (dated by TCRdb to about 2017). In the study overall: Therapy was started in the mid-2010s for all patients, and atezolizumab 1,200 mg was administered intravenously every 3 weeks. Durable clinical benefit was defined as a progression-free survival longer than 6 months, and TCR features were additionally tested against progression-free survival and overall survival. Blood samples gave a median of around 130,000 T cells and 80,000 or so unique TCRs, with a median clonality of approximately 0.08. Eight to ten patients achieved durable clinical benefit and approximately 19 did not. Under 30 patients had pretreatment blood TCR-seq, roughly 25 had at least one posttreatment blood collection, and roughly 25 had tumor TCR-seq. The study was an exploratory multi-omic analysis of somatic, immune and clinical correlates of response to PD-L1 blockade with atezolizumab in urothelial cancer. In the same patients, whole exome sequencing and RNA sequencing of pretreatment tumors were performed in addition to TCR sequencing. Patients had an ECOG performance status of 0 or 1 and had received between 0 and 3 prior chemotherapy regimens. About nine tenths of the roughly 30 patients were males with bladder-origin urothelial cancer, and about 60% of the 29 reported a prior smoking history. Pretreatment tumor samples and matched peripheral blood, collected serially before and after atezolizumab treatment, underwent TCR sequencing. Blood samples were analyzed at two time points: 3 weeks after treatment start (second dose) and 6 weeks after treatment start. Results the study describes overall, beyond this receptor: Greater expansion of tumor-associated TCR clones in peripheral blood 3 weeks after the start of treatment was observed in patients with durable benefit (n of about 20, p = 0.022). A pretreatment peripheral blood TCR clonality below the median was linked to improved progression-free and overall survival. Small sample size (n ≈ 29) and many exploratory analyses mean the results are intended to be hypothesis-generating.

A remark on this clone: Its binding antigen is unknown. No qualities accompany the bases; no much larger clone lies one base away.

The V and J ends are trimmed by 5 bases and 1 base, leaving 12 bases between them. From cysteine to phenylalanine, the CDR3 is 15 amino acids long. Only CDR3 DNA is held: 45 bases, read in frame from base 1. Taken from the germline V gene, the CDR1 and CDR2 loops are KGHSH and LQKENI. Sample time point, as interpreted from the label and publication: peripheral blood 6 weeks after treatment start. A cohort of roughly 30 patients with locally advanced or metastatic urothelial carcinoma, treated at Memorial Sloan Kettering on a trial protocol, was included. Peripheral blood mononuclear cells were collected from each patient pretreatment and during treatment, giving between 1 and 8 total time points per patient. The Qiagen DNeasy Blood extraction kit was used to purify genomic DNA from total PBMCs and tumor samples. PBMCs were collected pretreatment and during treatment and were isolated and stored as previously described.

Synthetic TCR analog templates were spiked into each PCR so that absolute template abundance could be estimated from read counts. Using the immunoSEQ assay, TCRbeta CDR3 regions were amplified from genomic DNA with bias-controlled V and J gene primers. Rearranged TCRbeta segments were sequenced at approximately 20X coverage. In the original analysis: Clustering was used to correct sequencing errors, and CDR3s were annotated against IMGT to assign V, D and J genes. Downstream analyses used only productive TCRbeta rearrangements, leaving out any out-of-frame or stop-codon sequences. Clonality was computed as one minus Shannon entropy normalized by the log of the number of unique productive sequences. Clones differing between time points or between blood and tumor were identified using Fisher's exact test with Benjamini-Hochberg correction, with an adjusted p below 0.01 applied as the threshold. TCRdb mirrors the immuneACCESS table, restricted to in-frame sequences. Some clones are absent from its copies; in checked studies, under half trace to an unresolved V gene, and the reason for the others is unknown. The V and J calls and the clone size are those of that table, but D and trimming were determined from the DNA. Counted in this sample were tens of thousands of clones; approximately 83% of them appeared once. The top ten constitute more than 9% of the sample.

This chain is built from TRBV18 and TRBJ1-3; no D gene can be assigned with confidence. The sample consisted of PBMCs, taken around atezolizumab (anti-PD-L1) treatment. The TCR originated in a man aged 55-75 years with urothelial cancer. The CDR3 is CASSTNPTSGNTIYF. Read as DNA, the sequence is TGTGCCAGCTCAACCAACCCCACTTCTGGAAACACCATATATTTT.